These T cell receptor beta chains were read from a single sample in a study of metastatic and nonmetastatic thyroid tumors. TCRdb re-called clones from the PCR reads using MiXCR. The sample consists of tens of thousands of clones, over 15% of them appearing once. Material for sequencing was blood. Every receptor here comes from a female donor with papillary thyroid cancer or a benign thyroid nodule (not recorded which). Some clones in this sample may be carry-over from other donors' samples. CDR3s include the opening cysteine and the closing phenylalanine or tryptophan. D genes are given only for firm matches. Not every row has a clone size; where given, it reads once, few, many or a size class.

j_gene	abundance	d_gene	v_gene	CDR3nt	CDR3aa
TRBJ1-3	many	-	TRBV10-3	TGTGCCATCAGTGTTAGACCCCGGGACTTTTCTGGAAACACCATATATTTT	CAISVRPRDFSGNTIYF
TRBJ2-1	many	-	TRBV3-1	TGTGCCAGCAGCAAGGAGGGGGGTGAGCAGTTCTTC	CASSKEGGEQFF
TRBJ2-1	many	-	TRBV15	TGTGCCACCAGCAGAGAAAGGGCCCAGAATGAGCAGTTCTTC	CATSRERAQNEQFF
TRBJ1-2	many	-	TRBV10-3	TGTGCCATCAGTGAGTCAATTAATCTCGCTCACCCCTCTGGCTACACCTTC	CAISESINLAHPSGYTF
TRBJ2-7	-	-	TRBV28	TGTGCCAGCAGTCGACGCCCATGGTGCTATCGGATCACCTACGAGCAGTACTTC	CASSRRPWCYRITYEQYF
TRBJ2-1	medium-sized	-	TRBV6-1	TGTGCCAGCAGTGAAGGCGGAGGCTCCTACAATGAGCAGTTCTTC	CASSEGGGSYNEQFF
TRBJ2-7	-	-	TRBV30	TGTGCCTGGAGTGTAGGACCAGGGGAGCAGTACTTC	CAWSVGPGEQYF
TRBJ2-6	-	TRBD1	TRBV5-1	TGCGCCAGCAGGACTGGGACAGGAGGCTCTGGGGCCAACGTCCTGACTTTC	CASRTGTGGSGANVLTF
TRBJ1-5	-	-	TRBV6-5	TGTGCCAGCAGTTACCCGGCCGGGCAGGGACAATCCAATCAGCCCCAGCATTTT	CASSYPAGQGQSNQPQHF
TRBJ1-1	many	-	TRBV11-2	TGTGCCAGCAGCTTATCCGGGATGCTGAACACTGAAGCTTTCTTT	CASSLSGMLNTEAFF
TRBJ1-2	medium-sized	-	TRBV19	TGTGCCAGTACCCCCCAGGTCGGATACTATGGCTACACCTTC	CASTPQVGYYGYTF
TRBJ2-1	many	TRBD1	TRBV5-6	TGTGCCAGCAGCTACTACAGGGGGGATGAGCAGTTCTTC	CASSYYRGDEQFF
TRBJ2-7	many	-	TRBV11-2	TGTGCCAGCAGCATCCGGGACAACTCCTACGAGCAGTACTTC	CASSIRDNSYEQYF
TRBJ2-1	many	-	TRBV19	TGTGCCAGTAGTCCTGGACGTTGGTTCAATGAGCAGTTCTTC	CASSPGRWFNEQFF
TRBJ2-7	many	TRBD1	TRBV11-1	TGTGCCAGCAGCTTAGCCGGGACAGGGAAGGTAAACGAGCAGTACTTC	CASSLAGTGKVNEQYF
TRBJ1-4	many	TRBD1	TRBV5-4	TGTGCCAGCAGCTCAGGACAGGGGTCCCCTACAACTAATGAAAAACTGTTTTTT	CASSSGQGSPTTNEKLFF
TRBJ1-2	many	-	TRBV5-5	TGTGCCAGCAGCTTGTTGGCAGGGGACACTAACTATGGCTACACCTTC	CASSLLAGDTNYGYTF
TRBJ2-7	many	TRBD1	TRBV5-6	TGTGCCAGATCGGCGGACAGGGCCTACGAGCAGTACTTC	CARSADRAYEQYF
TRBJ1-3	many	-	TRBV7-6	TGTGCCAGCAGCTTAGGGGCCAGGGGTATTGGAAACACCATATATTTT	CASSLGARGIGNTIYF
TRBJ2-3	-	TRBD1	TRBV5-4	TGTGCCAGCAGCTCTACAGGGGCAGATACGCAGTATTTT	CASSSTGADTQYF
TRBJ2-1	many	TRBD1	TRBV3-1	TGTGCCAGCAGCCAAAACCGGGACAGGGGGCTCGATGAGCAGTTCTTC	CASSQNRDRGLDEQFF
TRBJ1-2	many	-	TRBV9	TGTGCCAGCTCGCACGGGGTAATAGGCTATGGCTACACCTTC	CASSHGVIGYGYTF
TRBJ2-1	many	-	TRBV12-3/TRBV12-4	TGTGCCAGCAGTCCCATTGCACTATCTAGTGAGCAGTTCTTC	CASSPIALSSEQFF
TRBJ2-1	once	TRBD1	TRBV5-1	TGCGCCAGCAGCACCTCATGTGGTACAGGGGTAAACGAGCAGTTCTTC	CASSTSCGTGVNEQFF
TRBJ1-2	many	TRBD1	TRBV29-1	TGCAGCGTTACTAACCCGGACAGGGCTGGCTACACCTTC	CSVTNPDRAGYTF
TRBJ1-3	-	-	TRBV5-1	TGCGCCAGCAGCTTGGGGAGCTCTGGAAACACCATATATTTT	CASSLGSSGNTIYF
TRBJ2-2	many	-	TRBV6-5	TGTGCCAGCAGTTACCCCCTAGCGTCGGGCACCGGGGAGCTGTTTTTT	CASSYPLASGTGELFF
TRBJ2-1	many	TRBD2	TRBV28	TGTGCCAGCAGTTCGGCTAGCGGGAACTCCTACAATGAGCAGTTCTTC	CASSSASGNSYNEQFF
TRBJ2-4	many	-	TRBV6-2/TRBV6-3	TGTGCCAGCAGTTATGGGGATCCCAAAAACATTCAGTACTTC	CASSYGDPKNIQYF
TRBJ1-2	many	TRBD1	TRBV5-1	TGCGCCAGCAGCTGGCAGGGGGGGGACTATGGCTACACCTTC	CASSWQGGDYGYTF
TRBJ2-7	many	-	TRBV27	TGTGCCAGCGTAGGTGGGATGGCGGAGCAGTACTTC	CASVGGMAEQYF
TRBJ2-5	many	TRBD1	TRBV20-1	TGCAGTGCTAGCGGACAGGGGAGGGAGACCCAGTACTTC	CSASGQGRETQYF
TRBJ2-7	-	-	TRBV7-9	TGTGCCAGCAGCCAGGGGCAGTGGAGCCAGCAGTACTTC	CASSQGQWSQQYF
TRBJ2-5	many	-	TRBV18	TGTGCCAGCTCACCGGGGGAGGAGACCCAGTACTTC	CASSPGEETQYF
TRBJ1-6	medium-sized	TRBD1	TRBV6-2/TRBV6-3	TGTGCCAGCAGTCGCCCCACAGGGGACTCACCCCTCCACTTT	CASSRPTGDSPLHF
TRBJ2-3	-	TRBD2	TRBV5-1	TGCGCCAGCAGCTCAGGGACTAGCGGGAGCACAGATACGCAGTATTTT	CASSSGTSGSTDTQYF
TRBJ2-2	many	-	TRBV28	TGTGCCAGCAGTTCCATCCCCCCCTTATCCCCTACCGCCTGGGAGCTGTTTTTT	CASSSIPPLSPTAWELFF
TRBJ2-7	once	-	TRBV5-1	TGCGCCAGCAGCTTGGGGGTCGGACAGAGCTACGAGCAGTACTTC	CASSLGVGQSYEQYF
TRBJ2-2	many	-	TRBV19	TGTGCCAGTAGGGACACCCCGAACACCGGGGAGCTGTTTTTT	CASRDTPNTGELFF
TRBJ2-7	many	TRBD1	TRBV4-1	TGCGCCAGCAGCCAACGGACAGGGACTTACTACGAGCAGTACTTC	CASSQRTGTYYEQYF
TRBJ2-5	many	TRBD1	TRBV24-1	TGTGCCACCAGTGACGGACAGGAGCATGAGACCCAGTACTTC	CATSDGQEHETQYF
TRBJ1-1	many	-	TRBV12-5	TGTGCTAGTGGTTTAACGTTGAACACTGAAGCTTTCTTT	CASGLTLNTEAFF
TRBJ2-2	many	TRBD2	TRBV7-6	TGTGCCAGCAGCTCCGGACTAGCGGGAGGGCCGGGCGGGGAGCTGTTTTTT	CASSSGLAGGPGGELFF
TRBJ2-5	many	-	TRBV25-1	TGTGCCAGCAAGGATTGGGGGAGAGAAGAGACCCAGTACTTC	CASKDWGREETQYF
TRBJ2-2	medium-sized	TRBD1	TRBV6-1	TGTGCCAGCATAGAGGGGACAGATAACACCGGGGAGCTGTTTTTT	CASIEGTDNTGELFF
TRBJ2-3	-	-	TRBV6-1	TGTGCCAGCAGTAGGGCCACACCTGTGGAGACGCAGTCTTTT	CASSRATPVETQSF
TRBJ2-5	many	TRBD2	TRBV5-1	TGCGCCAGCACCCGCTCGGCGGGGGGGCAAGAGACCCAGTACTTC	CASTRSAGGQETQYF
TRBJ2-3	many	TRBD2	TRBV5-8	TGTGCCAGCAGCTTGGGAGCGGGGGGCACAGATACGCAGTATTTT	CASSLGAGGTDTQYF
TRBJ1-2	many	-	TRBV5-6	TGTGCCAGCAGCCCCAGGGGCGCGGACTATGGCTACACCTTC	CASSPRGADYGYTF
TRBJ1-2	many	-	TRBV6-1	TGTGCCAGCAGTTTAAGGACCGCGGGACTGCGGATCTATGGCTACACCTTC	CASSLRTAGLRIYGYTF
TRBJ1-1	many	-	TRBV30	TGTGCCTGGAGTAAGGGGGGGAACACTGAAGCTTTCTTT	CAWSKGGNTEAFF
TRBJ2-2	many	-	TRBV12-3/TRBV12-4	TGTGCCAGCAGTCCCAACAGGGATATGAGGACCGGGGAGCTGTTTTTT	CASSPNRDMRTGELFF
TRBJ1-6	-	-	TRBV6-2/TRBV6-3	TGTGCCAGCACCCTACGGGGAAGTTCACCCCTCCACTTT	CASTLRGSSPLHF